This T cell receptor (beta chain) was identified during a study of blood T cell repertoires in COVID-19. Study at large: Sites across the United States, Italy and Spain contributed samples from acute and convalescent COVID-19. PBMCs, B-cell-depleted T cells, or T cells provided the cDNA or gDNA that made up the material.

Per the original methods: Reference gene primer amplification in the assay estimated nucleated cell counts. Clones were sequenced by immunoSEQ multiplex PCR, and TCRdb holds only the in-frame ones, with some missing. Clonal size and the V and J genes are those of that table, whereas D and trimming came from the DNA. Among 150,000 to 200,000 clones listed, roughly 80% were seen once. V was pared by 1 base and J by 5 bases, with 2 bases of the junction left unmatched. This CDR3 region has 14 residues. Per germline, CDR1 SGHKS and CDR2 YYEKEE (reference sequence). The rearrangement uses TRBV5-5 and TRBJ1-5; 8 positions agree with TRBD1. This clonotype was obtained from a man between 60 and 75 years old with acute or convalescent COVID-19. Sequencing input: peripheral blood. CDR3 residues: CASSLQGAYQPQHF. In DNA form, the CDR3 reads TGTGCCAGCAGCTTGCAGGGGGCTTATCAGCCCCAGCATTTT.